The 12 T cell receptor beta chains reported below all come from one sample, sequenced in a study of blood T cell repertoires in COVID-19. Assay: immunoSEQ multiplex PCR; the TCRdb copy retains only in-frame clones and omits some. The repertoire holds roughly 260,000 clones, with around nine tenths as singletons. Sequences were obtained from peripheral blood. The origin of the receptors is a man in his forties who had recovered from COVID-19.

The CDR3 region is CASSPLGQSNTGELFF. Here the CDR3 DNA reads TGTGCCAGCTCACCACTGGGCCAGTCGAACACCGGGGAGCTGTTTTTT. The V gene is TRBV18, the J gene TRBJ2-2, with D uncertain. This CDR3 region has 16 residues. The V gene lost 1 base and the J gene lost 0 bases, with 9 bases spanning the gap. Per the germline V gene, CDR1 is KGHSH and CDR2 is LQKENI.

The chain has TRBV7-9 and TRBJ1-4; D call uncertain. Between the trimmed V and J ends, which lost 6 bases and 14 bases, there was a span of 13 bases. Germline values: CDR1 SEHNR, CDR2 FQNEAQ (reference sequence). The CDR3 is made up of 11 amino acids. CDR3 residues: CASSVEFALFF. Written as DNA, the CDR3 is TGTGCCAGCAGTGTCGAGTTTGCCCTGTTTTTT.

V and J are TRBV7-9 and TRBJ2-1; 9 bases map to TRBD1. The V gene end was trimmed by 5 bases and the J gene end by 2 bases; junction bases not matched to a gene: 4. This CDR3 comprises 15 residues. From germline, CDR1 is SEHNR and CDR2 FQNEAQ (reference sequence). CDR3 residues: CASSRQGGPYNEQFF. The CDR3 DNA reads TGTGCCAGCAGCCGACAGGGGGGGCCCTACAATGAGCAGTTCTTC.

This chain joins TRBV9 and TRBJ1-1; 7 bases align to TRBD1. Germline V CDR1 and CDR2: SGDLS, YYNGEE. The ends lost 4 bases at V and 1 base at J; junction bases unmatched: 1. There are 13 residues in the CDR3. Written as DNA, the CDR3 is TGTGCCAGCAGCTGGGACAGGAACACTGAAGCTTTCTTT. As protein: CASSWDRNTEAFF.

The chain has TRBV6-6 and TRBJ1-2, with 8 bases that match TRBD1. CDR1 MNHNY and CDR2 SVGAGI come from the germline V gene (reference sequence). The V and J ends lost 5 bases and 4 bases, in that order; junction bases with no gene match: 9. CDR3 length: 15 residues. The CDR3 DNA sequence: TGTGCCAGCAGTGGACAGGGAATAGGGTCCTATGGCTACACCTTC. Its protein product is CASSGQGIGSYGYTF.

The J gene is TRBJ2-5, the V gene TRBV5-4; TRBD2 might be the D (6 bases). The CDR3 is made up of 14 amino acids. Germline assignment: CDR1 SGHNT and CDR2 YYREEE (reference sequence). Trimming took 5 bases from V and 8 from J, leaving 19 bases between them. The CDR3 sequence is CASRQGTGSETQYF. CDR3 DNA: TGTGCCAGCAGACAAGGGACTGGGAGTGAAACCCAGTACTTC.

The chain carries TRBV7-6 and TRBJ2-3; D might be TRBD2 (6 bases). This CDR3 spans 14 amino acids. V lost 0 bases and J 8 bases, leaving 12 bases between the germline ends. In germline, CDR1 is SGHVS, CDR2 FNYEAQ. CDR3 DNA: TGTGCCAGCAGCTTAGCGGGGGGATTCGGTACGCAGTATTTT. This sequence encodes CASSLAGGFGTQYF.

This rearrangement joins TRBV5-1 to TRBJ2-3, with 10 positions matching TRBD2. From germline, CDR1 is SGHRS and CDR2 YFSETQ. The trim removed 4 bases at V and 8 bases at J, leaving 13 bases unmatched. This CDR3 has 16 residues. DNA of the CDR3: TGCGCCAGCAGCCGAGGAGCGGGAGGGCCTTCTGTTACGCAGTATTTT. It encodes CASSRGAGGPSVTQYF.

This clone was found once. V is TRBV15 and J is TRBJ2-3, with unresolved D. Between the trimmed V and J ends, which lost 0 bases and 6 bases, there was a span of 13 bases. Looked up from germline, CDR1 is LNHNV and CDR2 is YYDKDF (reference sequence). This CDR3 comprises 15 residues. CDR3 amino acids: CATSRDALVRDTQYF. The CDR3 coding sequence is TGTGCCACCAGCAGAGATGCCCTCGTACGGGATACGCAGTATTTT.

V usage is TRBV25-1 and J usage is TRBJ2-7, with D tentatively TRBD2 (7 bases). This CDR3 spans 16 amino acids. Between the trimmed V and J ends, which lost 5 bases and 6 bases, there was a span of 23 bases. Germline CDR1 MGHDK, CDR2 SYGVNS. The CDR3 reads CASSPEGRGARGEQYF. The CDR3 nucleotides are TGTGCCAGCAGTCCCGAAGGTCGGGGGGCGAGGGGCGAGCAGTACTTC.

This clone turned up a few times. This sequence joins TRBV6-6 and TRBJ2-3, with TRBD2 identical over 7 bases. V was clipped by 2 bases and J by 8 bases; unmatched bases: 4. In germline, CDR1 is MNHNY, CDR2 SVGAGI (reference sequence). The CDR3 is 13 amino acids. In nucleotides, the CDR3 is TGTGCCAGCAGTTACAGTTGGGAGGGTACGCAGTATTTT. Protein sequence: CASSYSWEGTQYF.

This clone was detected a few times. The chain couples TRBV4-1 to TRBJ1-3; D remains ambiguous. Trimming cost V 3 bases and J 4 bases, with 7 bases left between them. The germline CDR1 and CDR2 sequences are MGHRA and YSYEKL. The CDR3 length is 13 residues. CDR3: CASSQSGGNTIYF. As DNA, the CDR3 is TGCGCCAGCAGCCAGTCGGGAGGAAACACCATATATTTT.